This T cell receptor beta chain was obtained from a study of blood T cell repertoires in COVID-19. About the study: PBMCs, B-cell-depleted T cells, or T cells were the source of the cDNA or gDNA that made up the material.

In the authors' workflow: Nucleated cell counts were estimated from reference gene primer amplification. TCRdb keeps only in-frame clones here, not all; method: immunoSEQ multiplex PCR. That table gives V, J and clone size, and the DNA gave D and trimming. The table has more than 50,000 clones, 80% to 95% seen once. Germline values: CDR1 MNHEY, CDR2 SVGAGI. The CDR3 contains 11 residues. Trimming left V 8 bases short and J 18 bases short, with 17 bases between. Source material: peripheral blood. The sequence was collected from a man of 80 years or more with acute or convalescent COVID-19. The chain links TRBV6-5 to TRBJ1-6; D not certain. In DNA, the CDR3 is TGTGCCAGCCTCTCTGGGCGGAGGGCCCACTTT. This gives the protein CASLSGRRAHF.